One sample yielded the 23 T cell receptor beta chains listed below, sequenced in a study of cytomegalovirus exposure and HLA in healthy donors. This PCR relied on a set of 60 Vbeta primers and 13 Jbeta primers. TCRdb's table, derived via immunoSEQ multiplex PCR, lists solely in-frame clones and lacks some. The data contain 130,000 or so clones, about 79% of them seen just once; the ten biggest clones take up about 2.7%. The sequencing sample was made of PBMCs. These TCRs come from a woman aged 18-29 years in good health and CMV-seropositive.

Here the CDR3 reads CASSIGPTYEQYF. The CDR3 DNA reads as TGTGCCAGTAGTATCGGTCCAACCTACGAGCAGTACTTC. The V and J genes are TRBV19 and TRBJ2-7, with D uncertain. The CDR3 runs 13 residues. CDR1 is LNHDA and CDR2 is SQIVND in the germline V gene (reference sequence). V was cut by 3 bases and J by 2 bases, with 8 bases left in between. The full variable domain, completed using reference TRBV19 and TRBJ2-7, is DGGITQSPKYLFRKEGQNVTLSCEQNLNHDAMYWYRQDPGQGLRLIYYSQIVNDFQKGDIAEGYSVSREKKESFPLTVTSAQKNPTAFYLCASSIGPTYEQYFGPGTRLTVT.

The chain joins TRBV7-3 to TRBJ2-5, with D possibly being TRBD1 (5 bases). Trimming took off 3 bases at V and 2 bases at J, with 7 bases between the two ends. CDR1 is SGHTA and CDR2 is FQGTGA in the germline V gene. The length of the CDR3 is 13 residues. CDR3 bases: TGTGCCAGCAGCTTTGACAGTCAAGAGACCCAGTACTTC. Its translation is CASSFDSQETQYF.

The V and J genes are TRBV14 and TRBJ1-2; the D gene is possibly TRBD1 (5 bases). Germline CDR1 SGHDN, CDR2 FVKESK. The CDR3 is 14 amino acids. V lost 0 bases to trimming and J lost 4 bases, with 9 bases between them. The CDR3 region is CASSQDRGLYGYTF. The DNA of the CDR3 is TGTGCCAGCAGCCAAGATCGGGGACTCTATGGCTACACCTTC.

In DNA, the CDR3 is TGCGCCAGCAGCCATATATACAGGGGAGCCAAAAACATTCAGTACTTC. Residues: CASSHIYRGAKNIQYF. The chain links TRBV4-1 to TRBJ2-4; TRBD1 matches at 7 bases. Trimming at V came to 3 bases and at J to 0 bases, leaving 5 bases not matched to a gene. This CDR3 comprises 16 residues. The germline gives CDR1 MGHRA, CDR2 YSYEKL.

This clone was detected only once. This chain uses TRBV28 with TRBJ2-7, with TRBD1 as a possible D gene (6 bases). The CDR3 totals 15 residues. Germline V CDR1 and CDR2: MDHEN, SYDVKM. V dropped 4 bases and J dropped 1 base, with 14 bases sitting between them. CDR3 loop: CASSSPGTQSYEQYF. CDR3 nucleotide sequence: TGTGCCAGCAGTTCCCCAGGGACACAATCCTACGAGCAGTACTTC.

This clone is a singleton in its sample. The rearrangement uses TRBV19 and TRBJ2-6, with a possible D match to TRBD1 (6 bases). The CDR3 contains 15 residues. V gave up 1 base and J gave up 4 bases, with 8 bases separating them. Germline V gives CDR1 LNHDA, CDR2 SQIVND (reference sequence). Here the CDR3 reads CASSIAGAGANVLTF. CDR3 nucleotide sequence: TGTGCCAGTAGTATAGCAGGGGCAGGGGCCAACGTCCTGACTTTC.

The rearrangement links TRBV18 to TRBJ2-5, with D possibly being TRBD2 (6 bases). The CDR3 loop spans 13 amino acids. Per the germline V gene, CDR1 is KGHSH and CDR2 is LQKENI. V lost 3 bases and J 4 bases, leaving 9 bases between the germline ends. The CDR3, as DNA: TGTGCCAGCTCACCCTTCGGGGGAGAGACCCAGTACTTC. Translation: CASSPFGGETQYF.

This chain connects TRBV25-1 to TRBJ2-1; D gene uncertain. Trimming removed 3 bases from V and 0 bases from J, with 12 bases in between. The germline V gene encodes CDR1 MGHDK and CDR2 SYGVNS. The CDR3 is 16 residues long. The CDR3 region has the DNA TGTGCCAGCAGTGACCCCCAGCGAAGCTCCTACAATGAGCAGTTCTTC. This translates into CASSDPQRSSYNEQFF. The full variable domain, in which reference TRBV25-1 and TRBJ2-1 provide the parts outside the CDR3, is EADIYQTPRYLVIGTGKKITLECSQTMGHDKMYWYQQDPGMELHLIHYSYGVNSTEKGDLSSESTVSRIRTEHFPLTLESARPSHTSQYLCASSDPQRSSYNEQFFGPGTRLTVL.

This clone came up a few times. The J gene is TRBJ2-3, the V gene TRBV5-4; tentatively, D is TRBD1 (6 bases). CDR1 is SGHNT, CDR2 YYREEE, per germline (reference sequence). This CDR3 has 16 residues. Between the trimmed V and J ends, which lost 4 bases and 0 bases, there was a span of 15 bases. CDR3 DNA sequence: TGTGCCAGCAGCCCCGGACAGACTTTTAGCACAGATACGCAGTATTTT. Translation gives CASSPGQTFSTDTQYF.

The V gene is TRBV5-4, the J gene TRBJ2-3, with TRBD2 matching over 7 bases. Germline CDR1 SGHNT, CDR2 YYREEE (reference sequence). J was trimmed by 2 bases and V by 2 bases; bases with no gene match: 5. This CDR3 comprises 15 residues. The CDR3 DNA is TGTGCCAGCAGCTTAGGGACTAAGGTCACAGATACGCAGTATTTT. Amino acid sequence: CASSLGTKVTDTQYF. Variable domain in full (rest from reference TRBV5-4 and TRBJ2-3): ETGVTQSPTHLIKTRGQQVTLRCSSQSGHNTVSWYQQALGQGPQFIFQYYREEENGRGNFPPRFSGLQFPNYSSELNVNALELDDSALYLCASSLGTKVTDTQYFGPGTRLTVL.

The CDR3 reads CAWSPPGNTIYF. The CDR3 DNA follows: TGTGCCTGGAGCCCACCCGGGAACACCATATATTTT. The chain combines TRBV30 with TRBJ1-3; D gene uncertain. This CDR3 spans 12 amino acids. Per the germline V gene, CDR1 is GTSNPN and CDR2 is SVGIG (reference sequence). The ends were cut back, 3 bases at V and 7 bases at J, with 10 bases in the middle.

The chain recombines TRBV2 with TRBJ1-3; no firm D call. The V end was cut by 3 bases, the J end by 9 bases, with 15 bases between. Germline CDR1 SNHLY, CDR2 FYNNEI. The CDR3 consists of 14 residues. Written as DNA, the CDR3 is TGTGCCAGCAGTGATCCGGAAGCTCGGGGCACCATATATTTT. Residues: CASSDPEARGTIYF. The full variable domain, rest sourced from reference TRBV2 and TRBJ1-3, is EPEVTQTPSHQVTQMGQEVILRCVPISNHLYFYWYRQILGQKVEFLVSFYNNEISEKSEIFDDQFSVERPDGSNFTLKIRSTKLEDSAMYFCASSDPEARGTIYFGEGSWLTVV.

This clone appeared a few times. The chain has TRBV7-9 and TRBJ1-3, with D perhaps matching TRBD1 (6 bases). Germline loops: CDR1 SEHNR, CDR2 FQNEAQ (reference sequence). Trimming removed 3 bases at V and 1 base at J, with 13 bases between. The CDR3 runs to 16 residues. The CDR3 nucleotides read TGTGCCAGCAGCTTTTTACGAGGGGGATCTGGAAACACCATATATTTT. Translation gives CASSFLRGGSGNTIYF.

The V call is TRBV10-2, the J call TRBJ1-2, with 8 bases matching TRBD1. The V segment lost 0 bases and the J segment 8 bases; nucleotides outside the gene matches: 11. The germline CDR1 and CDR2 sequences are WSHSY and SAAADI. The CDR3 contains 16 residues. CDR3 nucleotide sequence: TGCGCCAGCAGTGAGTCGAGGGCAGGGGGCCTCGCGGGCTACACCTTC. Protein: CASSESRAGGLAGYTF.

This sequence joins TRBV5-1 and TRBJ2-1; 10 nucleotides line up with TRBD2. This CDR3 has 15 amino acids. V was pared by 0 bases and J by 4 bases, with 1 base of the junction left unmatched. Germline V lookup: CDR1 SGHRS, CDR2 YFSETQ. CDR3 sequence reads: CASSLDSGGYNEQFF. The DNA for the CDR3 is TGCGCCAGCAGCTTGGATAGCGGGGGGTACAATGAGCAGTTCTTC.

This clone appeared a single time. This rearrangement joins TRBV14 to TRBJ2-1, with a weak D call TRBD2 (6 bases). CDR1 and CDR2 from the germline V gene are SGHDN and FVKESK. V lost 5 bases to trimming and J lost 3 bases, with 11 bases between them. The CDR3 runs to 14 residues. The CDR3 spells CASSVLEGYNEQFF. DNA of the CDR3: TGTGCCAGCAGCGTCCTGGAGGGCTACAATGAGCAGTTCTTC.

The chain recombines TRBV5-1 with TRBJ1-6; D is unresolved. The CDR3 has 16 residues. Germline assignment: CDR1 SGHRS and CDR2 YFSETQ. V was shortened by 0 bases and J by 7 bases, with 14 bases between the two germline ends. The CDR3 DNA follows: TGCGCCAGCAGCTTGGAGATAAGCGACTTAAATTCACCCCTCCACTTT. The encoded protein is CASSLEISDLNSPLHF.

This chain joins TRBV28 and TRBJ1-2; the match to TRBD1 covers 8 bases. V lost 5 bases to trimming and J lost 1 base; unmatched junction nucleotides: 9. Per germline, CDR1 MDHEN and CDR2 SYDVKM. The CDR3 contains 16 residues. The CDR3 sequence: CASSLGGTGGNYGYTF. Written as DNA, the CDR3 is TGTGCCAGCAGTCTGGGGGGCACAGGGGGTAACTATGGCTACACCTTC.

This clone was observed a few times. The V and J genes are TRBV25-1 and TRBJ2-2; TRBD2 aligns across 7 bases. V was clipped by 4 bases and J by 4 bases; unmatched bases: 15. Germline CDR1 MGHDK, CDR2 SYGVNS. The CDR3 sequence is 18 residues long. This CDR3 is CASSASGGTFDITGELFF. CDR3 DNA: TGTGCCAGCAGTGCCTCCGGGGGGACCTTCGATATCACCGGGGAGCTGTTTTTT.

The chain links TRBV7-9 to TRBJ2-4, with 8 bases matching TRBD2. CDR1 SEHNR and CDR2 FQNEAQ come from the germline V gene (reference sequence). The V gene end was trimmed by 2 bases and the J gene end by 5 bases; junction bases not matched to a gene: 5. The CDR3 is made up of 15 amino acids. CDR3 coding DNA: TGTGCCAGCAGCTTATCCGGAGCGGGGGAAAACATTCAGTACTTC. As protein: CASSLSGAGENIQYF.

This chain uses TRBV4-2 with TRBJ2-5; TRBD2 aligns across 8 bases. The junction had 8 bases not matched to a gene; V was cut back by 0 bases and J by 2 bases. There are 17 residues in the CDR3. CDR1 is LGHNA, CDR2 YNFKEQ, per germline. CDR3 sequence: CASSQDQAAGVQETQYF. DNA for the CDR3: TGTGCCAGCAGCCAAGATCAAGCAGCGGGGGTACAAGAGACCCAGTACTTC.

This rearrangement joins TRBV5-1 to TRBJ2-5; TRBD2 matches 9 bases. Per the germline V gene, CDR1 is SGHRS and CDR2 is YFSETQ. The V and J ends lost 9 bases and 1 base, in that order; junction bases with no gene match: 16. The CDR3 spans 17 residues. The CDR3 region has the DNA TGCGCCAACTGGACTAGCGCCCCTCGAGGGGGCCAAGAGACCCAGTACTTC. Translating gives CANWTSAPRGGQETQYF. The full variable domain, in which reference TRBV5-1 and TRBJ2-5 provide the parts outside the CDR3, is KAGVTQTPRYLIKTRGQQVTLSCSPISGHRSVSWYQQTPGQGLQFLFEYFSETQRNKGNFPGRFSGRQFSNSRSEMNVSTLELGDSALYLCANWTSAPRGGQETQYFGPGTRLLVL.

The chain links TRBV27 to TRBJ1-5; D is uncertain. In germline, CDR1 is MNHEY, CDR2 SMNVEV (reference sequence). The ends were cut back, 3 bases at V and 2 bases at J, with 8 bases in the middle. This CDR3 comprises 14 residues. Written as DNA, the CDR3 is TGTGCCAGCAGTTTTTCCCAGGGCAATCAGCCCCAGCATTTT. Translating gives CASSFSQGNQPQHF.